A selection of T cell receptor beta chains follows, all from one sample in a study of blood T cell repertoires in COVID-19. The method was immunoSEQ multiplex PCR; TCRdb's version includes in-frame clones alone and lacks a portion of them. The sample has 300,000 to 400,000 clones; around 90% are singletons. The sample taken for sequencing was peripheral blood. These receptors all come from a young woman who had recovered from COVID-19. CDR3s include the opening cysteine and the closing phenylalanine or tryptophan. A D gene is named only where the DNA matches it firmly. Clone size is stated in some rows and not others, as once, few, many or a class when expanded.

>.|.|TRBV2|TRBJ2-1
CASSENLSSYNEQFF
TGTGCCAGCAGTGAAAACCTCAGCTCCTACAATGAGCAGTTCTTC
>few|.|TRBV24-1|TRBJ2-2
CATSDFKTARTGELFF
TGTGCCACCAGTGATTTTAAGACAGCGAGGACCGGGGAGCTGTTTTTT
>.|.|TRBV4-3|TRBJ2-2
CASSQGFRAGELFF
TGCGCCAGCAGCCAAGGATTCCGGGCCGGGGAGCTGTTTTTT
>.|TRBD2|TRBV7-2|TRBJ2-3
CASSFGLAGGEDTQYF
TGTGCCAGCAGCTTCGGACTAGCGGGAGGGGAAGATACGCAGTATTTT
>.|TRBD1|TRBV11-3|TRBJ1-1
CASSSWTGTLNTEAFF
TGTGCCAGCAGCTCCTGGACAGGGACCCTGAACACTGAAGCTTTCTTT
>few|.|TRBV5-1|TRBJ1-1
CASSPGTPMLVAFF
TGCGCCAGCAGCCCCGGGACACCGATGCTGGTCGCTTTCTTT
>.|.|TRBV5-6|TRBJ1-2
CASSWQGHDYGYTF
TGTGCCAGCAGCTGGCAGGGACATGACTATGGCTACACCTTC
>.|.|TRBV6-1|TRBJ1-5
CASSERAAGFRSNQPQHF
TGTGCCAGCAGTGAACGTGCGGCAGGGTTTAGGAGCAATCAGCCCCAGCATTTT
>.|.|TRBV25-1|TRBJ1-1
CASSDLTGGDTEAFF
TGTGCCAGCAGTGATCTCACAGGCGGGGACACTGAAGCTTTCTTT
>once|TRBD1|TRBV7-2|TRBJ1-2
CASSSGQGGGYTF
TGTGCCAGCAGCTCGGGACAGGGAGGTGGCTACACCTTC
>.|.|TRBV4-1|TRBJ1-1
CASSQEGGRRTEAFF
TGCGCCAGCAGCCAAGAGGGGGGGAGAAGAACTGAAGCTTTCTTT
>.|.|TRBV6-2/TRBV6-3|TRBJ1-1
CASSYSNGFPGIAFF
TGTGCCAGCAGTTACTCGAACGGTTTTCCAGGAATTGCTTTCTTT
>.|.|TRBV2|TRBJ1-1
CASSEVADTEAFF
TGTGCCAGCAGTGAAGTGGCAGACACTGAAGCTTTCTTT
>few|.|TRBV9|TRBJ2-2
CASSVGQSFRELFF
TGTGCCAGCAGCGTAGGACAGTCATTCCGGGAGCTGTTTTTT
>.|TRBD1|TRBV7-6|TRBJ2-1
CASSPGQGAGPWNNEQFF
TGTGCCAGCAGCCCAGGACAGGGGGCCGGACCGTGGAACAATGAGCAGTTCTTC
>.|TRBD2|TRBV9|TRBJ2-1
CASTPSSGRAYNEQFF
TGTGCCAGCACTCCCTCTAGCGGGAGGGCCTACAATGAGCAGTTCTTC
>.|.|TRBV7-2|TRBJ2-1
CASSSPAGEQFF
TGTGCCAGCAGCTCGCCGGCAGGGGAGCAGTTCTTC
>.|TRBD2|TRBV18|TRBJ2-1
CASSPYTGTSGTSEQFF
TGTGCCAGCTCACCGTACACCGGGACTAGCGGGACCTCGGAGCAGTTCTTC
>.|TRBD2|TRBV10-3|TRBJ2-1
CAISESGPLAGDNEQFF
TGTGCCATCAGTGAGTCTGGTCCACTAGCGGGAGACAATGAGCAGTTCTTC
>.|.|TRBV29-1|TRBJ2-1
CSVGRRLAARGEQFF
TGCAGCGTTGGACGAAGGCTAGCGGCCAGGGGTGAGCAGTTCTTC
>.|.|TRBV14|TRBJ2-5
CASSPGRGLYQETQYF
TGTGCCAGCAGCCCCGGGAGAGGCCTGTACCAAGAGACCCAGTACTTC
>.|.|TRBV11-3|TRBJ2-2
CASSPPPPQNTGELFF
TGTGCCAGCAGCCCCCCTCCCCCACAGAACACCGGGGAGCTGTTTTTT